The 22 T cell receptor beta chains reported below all come from one sample, sequenced in a study of shared clonotypes between healthy human individuals. Only in-frame clones appear in the TCRdb table, and some are missing; sequencing was by immunoSEQ multiplex PCR. There are over a million clones in the sample; 65% to 75% occur only once, and approximately 1.5% lies in the top ten. The sequenced sample was memory CD4+ T cells sorted from blood. Specified subset: CD45RA-negative fraction. The receptors were gathered from a man in his late teens or twenties in good health.

With regard to this clone: The sample holds other DNA sequences that translate to the same CDR3. The chain recombines TRBV7-6 with TRBJ2-5; D gene ambiguous. Germline lookup yields CDR1 SGHVS and CDR2 FNYEAQ. This CDR3 region has 11 residues. Trimming cost V 4 bases and J 5 bases, with 5 bases left between them. In nucleotides, the CDR3 is TGTGCCAGCAGCTCGGCGGAGACCCAGTACTTC. Translated, it gives CASSSAETQYF. Supplemented by reference TRBV7-6 and TRBJ2-5, the full variable domain reads GAGVSQSPRYKVTKRGQDVALRCDPISGHVSLYWYRQALGQGPEFLTYFNYEAQQDKSGLPNDRFSAERPEGSISTLTIQRTEQRDSAMYRCASSSAETQYFGPGTRLLVL.

The genes are TRBV11-2 and TRBJ2-5, with D perhaps matching TRBD2 (5 bases). Per the germline V gene, CDR1 is SGHAT and CDR2 is FQNNGV. V gave up 5 bases and J gave up 5 bases, with 15 bases separating them. The CDR3 is 14 residues long. CDR3 sequence: CASSAGPNRETQYF. The CDR3 DNA reads TGTGCCAGCAGCGCGGGCCCCAATAGGGAGACCCAGTACTTC.

A single count supports this clone. The gene calls are TRBV5-4 and TRBJ2-7; 10 bases align to TRBD1. The J segment lost 1 base and the V segment lost 5 bases, leaving 3 bases of the junction unmatched. The CDR3 spans 14 residues. CDR1 and CDR2 (germline): SGHNT, YYREEE (reference sequence). CDR3: CASRPGQGSYEQYF. CDR3 DNA: TGTGCCAGCAGACCGGGACAGGGGTCCTACGAGCAGTACTTC.

This CDR3 reads CASTRSGAGTDTQYF. The CDR3 DNA sequence: TGTGCCAGCACCCGAAGCGGGGCCGGCACAGATACGCAGTATTTT. The gene calls are TRBV6-5 and TRBJ2-3, with 7 nucleotides matching TRBD2. Germline lookup yields CDR1 MNHEY and CDR2 SVGAGI. This CDR3 comprises 15 residues. V dropped 7 bases and J dropped 1; count of bases not matched to a gene: 8.

The chain joins TRBV7-2 to TRBJ2-7; 11 nucleotides line up with TRBD2. CDR1 is SGHTA, CDR2 FQGNSA, per germline. J was trimmed by 3 bases and V by 3 bases; bases with no gene match: 4. This CDR3 is built from 15 residues. The CDR3 nucleotides are TGTGCCAGCAGCTTTAGACTAGCGGGGAACTACGAGCAGTACTTC. The encoded protein is CASSFRLAGNYEQYF.

The CDR3, as DNA: TGTGCCATCAGTGGGACAGGAGGTAATCAGCCCCAGCATTTT. Protein: CAISGTGGNQPQHF. The J gene is TRBJ1-5, the V gene TRBV10-3, with 7 bases aligning to TRBD1. The CDR3 is 14 residues long. V lost 4 bases to trimming and J lost 4 bases; unmatched junction nucleotides: 4. From germline, CDR1 is ENHRY and CDR2 SYGVKD.

In the case of this clone: A far larger clone is one base from this, pointing to a likely read error. Different DNA sequences within this sample yield the same CDR3. The chain employs TRBV28 and TRBJ2-7, with D unresolved. V lost 3 bases and J 3 bases, leaving 3 bases between the germline ends. CDR3 length equals 11 residues. Germline V gene data show CDR1 as MDHEN and CDR2 as SYDVKM. This CDR3 is CASSLGYEQYF. The CDR3 nucleotides are TGTGCCAGCAGTTTGGGCTACGAGCAGTACTTC.

V usage is TRBV28 and J usage is TRBJ2-5, with 10 bases lining up with TRBD1. V was clipped by 6 bases and J by 0 bases; unmatched bases: 4. The V gene's germline CDR1 is MDHEN and CDR2 SYDVKM. This CDR3 is built from 15 residues. CDR3 loop: CASRGTGVDQETQYF. As DNA, the CDR3 is TGTGCCAGCAGAGGGACAGGGGTAGACCAAGAGACCCAGTACTTC.

This clone was observed a few times. V gene TRBV5-1 combines with J gene TRBJ2-1; 9 nucleotides align to TRBD2. The ends lost 2 bases at V and 5 bases at J; junction bases unmatched: 5. Germline lookup yields CDR1 SGHRS and CDR2 YFSETQ. The CDR3 is 15 residues long. The CDR3 nucleotides read TGCGCCAGCAGCTTTAGCGGGAGAGACGACAATGAGCAGTTCTTC. It encodes CASSFSGRDDNEQFF.

J is TRBJ2-5 and V is TRBV2; a possible D gene is TRBD2 (6 bases). This CDR3 contains 12 residues. Trimming shortened V by 7 bases and J by 5 bases, and 11 bases separated the two germline ends. Germline CDR1 reads SNHLY; CDR2 reads FYNNEI. CDR3 nucleotides: TGTGCCAGCAAGGCGGGATCGGAGACCCAGTACTTC. This gives the protein CASKAGSETQYF.

The chain employs TRBV27 and TRBJ1-1; D call uncertain. Germline lookup yields CDR1 MNHEY and CDR2 SMNVEV (reference sequence). This CDR3 region has 15 residues. V lost 6 bases and J lost 3, with 17 bases in between. CDR3 residues: CASSQVSPRDTEAFF. The CDR3 DNA reads as TGTGCCAGCAGCCAAGTGAGTCCACGCGACACTGAAGCTTTCTTT.

The J gene is TRBJ2-3, the V gene TRBV7-6; D gene uncertain. This CDR3 has 11 amino acids. Germline V gives CDR1 SGHVS, CDR2 FNYEAQ. Trimming shortened V by 5 bases and J by 3 bases, and 3 bases separated the two germline ends. CDR3 DNA sequence: TGTGCCAGCAGCAAAACAGATACGCAGTATTTT. Translation: CASSKTDTQYF.

The genes are TRBV19 and TRBJ2-5, with D perhaps TRBD2 (5 bases). Trimming took off 3 bases at V and 1 base at J, with 9 bases between the two ends. From germline, CDR1 is LNHDA and CDR2 SQIVND (reference sequence). The CDR3 contains 14 residues. CDR3 bases: TGTGCCAGTAGTATTCCGGGGAGCCAAGAGACCCAGTACTTC. This codes for CASSIPGSQETQYF.

Only one count was recorded for this clone. V gene TRBV7-8 combines with J gene TRBJ1-1; a possible D gene is TRBD1 (5 bases). Germline CDR1 is SGHVS and CDR2 is FQNEAQ. This CDR3 has 13 amino acids. Trimming left V 1 base short and J 11 bases short, with 14 bases between. CDR3 sequence reads: CASSLDIKGFAFF. As DNA, the CDR3 is TGTGCCAGCAGCTTAGACATAAAGGGGTTTGCTTTCTTT.

The genes are TRBV6-6 and TRBJ2-7; D is ambiguous. From germline, CDR1 is MNHNY and CDR2 SVGAGI (reference sequence). The CDR3 runs to 13 residues. V was shortened by 2 bases and J by 4 bases, with 9 bases between the two germline ends. The CDR3 sequence is CASSYGKSYEQYF. The CDR3 DNA follows: TGTGCCAGCAGTTACGGGAAAAGTTACGAGCAGTACTTC.

This chain connects TRBV5-1 to TRBJ2-1; TRBD2 is a possible D gene (5 bases). From germline, CDR1 is SGHRS and CDR2 YFSETQ. CDR3 length equals 14 residues. V lost 4 bases, J lost 6 bases, and 14 bases lay in between. The CDR3 bases are TGCGCCAGCAGCCTATCAACTAGTGTCAATGAGCAGTTCTTC. It specifies CASSLSTSVNEQFF.

The CDR3 nucleotides read TGTGCCATCAGTGAGGTCGGATCCAGGGAAGAGGGCTACACCTTC. The encoded protein is CAISEVGSREEGYTF. This chain connects TRBV10-3 to TRBJ1-2; D may be TRBD1 (5 bases). Germline values: CDR1 ENHRY, CDR2 SYGVKD. V shed 2 bases and J shed 8 bases, with 18 bases lying between them. The CDR3 runs 15 residues.

The V gene is TRBV6-1, the J gene TRBJ2-7; 10 positions match TRBD2. V lost 6 bases to trimming and J lost 5 bases; unmatched junction nucleotides: 7. Per germline, CDR1 MNHNS and CDR2 SASEGT. The CDR3 has 14 residues. This CDR3 is CASSPAGGRDEQYF. The CDR3 DNA reads TGTGCCAGCAGCCCAGCGGGAGGGCGGGACGAGCAGTACTTC.

The chain is built from TRBV2 and TRBJ2-3; D may be TRBD1 (5 bases). CDR1 is SNHLY and CDR2 is FYNNEI in the germline V gene. This CDR3 spans 16 amino acids. Between the trimmed V and J ends, which lost 5 bases and 0 bases, there was a span of 15 bases. CDR3 residues: CASSMTATTSTDTQYF. The CDR3 nucleotides read TGTGCCAGCAGTATGACAGCTACTACTAGCACAGATACGCAGTATTTT.

This clone was seen just once. The chain combines TRBV9 with TRBJ2-3; the D gene is possibly TRBD2 (6 bases). Germline V CDR1 and CDR2: SGDLS, YYNGEE. V lost 0 bases and J 3 bases, leaving 11 bases between the germline ends. The CDR3 loop spans 15 amino acids. CDR3 DNA sequence: TGTGCCAGCAGCGTAGTGGGTAGCGGAACAGATACGCAGTATTTT. This gives the protein CASSVVGSGTDTQYF.

This clone appeared a few times. The chain couples TRBV4-2 to TRBJ2-1, with D unresolved. The V gene lost 0 bases and the J gene lost 2 bases, with 14 bases spanning the gap. The germline CDR1 and CDR2 sequences are LGHNA and YNFKEQ. This CDR3 is built from 17 residues. The CDR3 DNA follows: TGTGCCAGCAGCCAAGATCGCGCGGTAACGGCCTACAATGAGCAGTTCTTC. Protein product: CASSQDRAVTAYNEQFF.

The genes are TRBV28 and TRBJ1-6; 9 nucleotides align to TRBD1. V gave up 3 bases and J gave up 10 bases; unmatched junction bases: 10. The CDR3 runs 16 residues. Germline values: CDR1 MDHEN, CDR2 SYDVKM. Here the CDR3 reads CASSLSGTGFRSPLHF. CDR3 DNA sequence: TGTGCCAGCAGTTTGTCCGGGACAGGGTTTCGATCACCCCTCCACTTT.